The 27 T cell receptor beta chains listed next were all sequenced from one sample in a study of blood T cell repertoires in COVID-19. Assay: immunoSEQ multiplex PCR; the TCRdb copy retains only in-frame clones and omits some. The data contain around 250,000 clones, approximately 86% of them seen just once; the ten biggest clones take up just under 9%. Material for sequencing was peripheral blood. These TCRs come from a middle-aged man with active or convalescent COVID-19.

In this sample, this clone turned up once. This rearrangement joins TRBV5-1 to TRBJ2-2; a possible D gene is TRBD1 (6 bases). Germline V CDR1 and CDR2: SGHRS, YFSETQ. The germline V and J ends were trimmed by 1 base and 6 bases, with 7 bases remaining between them. The length of the CDR3 is 13 residues. The CDR3 loop is CASSLTGPGELFF. DNA for the CDR3: TGCGCCAGCAGCTTGACAGGGCCCGGGGAGCTGTTTTTT.

V is TRBV3-1 (or the pseudogene TRBV3-2) and J is TRBJ2-7; D might be TRBD1 (6 bases). This CDR3 has 16 amino acids. CDR1 and CDR2 from the germline V gene are LGHDT and YNNKEL (reference sequence). The V and J ends lost 1 base and 2 bases respectively, with 15 bases between them. CDR3 sequence (DNA): TGTGCCAGCAGCCAAGCGGGGTTGAGGGGGACCTACGAGCAGTACTTC. It encodes CASSQAGLRGTYEQYF.

The chain joins TRBV6-1 to TRBJ1-4; D is ambiguous. The germline V and J ends were trimmed by 3 bases and 0 bases, with 8 bases remaining between them. CDR3 length: 15 residues. Germline CDR1 and CDR2: MNHNS and SASEGT. As DNA, the CDR3 is TGTGCCAGCAGTGAGACAATTGCAACTAATGAAAAACTGTTTTTT. Amino acid sequence: CASSETIATNEKLFF.

The gene calls are TRBV7-3 and TRBJ2-2, with TRBD1 identical over 8 bases. This CDR3 contains 14 residues. Germline CDR1 is SGHTA and CDR2 is FQGTGA. The junction had 3 bases not matched to a gene; V was cut back by 8 bases and J by 1 base. This CDR3 is CASAGQGNTGELFF. Written as DNA, the CDR3 is TGTGCCAGCGCAGGACAGGGGAACACCGGGGAGCTGTTTTTT.

The rearrangement uses TRBV3-1 (or the pseudogene TRBV3-2) and TRBJ2-7; 8 nucleotides match TRBD2. Germline V gives CDR1 LGHDT, CDR2 YNNKEL (reference sequence). The V gene end was trimmed by 5 bases and the J gene end by 4 bases; junction bases not matched to a gene: 10. This CDR3 contains 15 residues. The CDR3 coding sequence is TGTGCCAGCAGCGGTCGGGGGGGATTGGCGTACGAGCAGTACTTC. It codes for CASSGRGGLAYEQYF.

The chain links TRBV5-1 to TRBJ2-5; D not certain. CDR3 length: 14 amino acids. Germline V gene lookup returns CDR1 SGHRS and CDR2 YFSETQ. The V end was cut by 4 bases, the J end by 5 bases, with 15 bases between. Written as DNA, the CDR3 is TGCGCCAGCAGCCTCTCGGAGCAGTGGGAGACCCAGTACTTC. It translates to CASSLSEQWETQYF.

This chain uses TRBV14 with TRBJ1-1; 7 bases are a match to TRBD1. J was trimmed by 3 bases and V by 4 bases; bases with no gene match: 11. Germline CDR1 and CDR2: SGHDN and FVKESK. The CDR3 length is 16 residues. The CDR3 protein is CASSPRDRAIYTEAFF. The DNA of the CDR3 is TGTGCCAGCAGCCCCCGAGACAGGGCCATATACACTGAAGCTTTCTTT.

The chain couples TRBV4-1 to TRBJ2-3; 9 bases fit TRBD1. After removal of 4 bases from V and 2 bases from J, the junction contained 7 bases not matched to a gene. The CDR3 runs 16 residues. Germline V lookup: CDR1 MGHRA, CDR2 YSYEKL. Written as DNA, the CDR3 is TGCGCCAGCAGCCCAACCCGGGACAGGGTCACAGATACGCAGTATTTT. Its protein product is CASSPTRDRVTDTQYF.

This chain uses TRBV19 with TRBJ2-7, with 7 bases identical to TRBD2. There are 14 residues in the CDR3. Germline CDR1 LNHDA, CDR2 SQIVND (reference sequence). J gave up 4 bases and V 4 bases, and 7 bases lay outside the gene matches. Written as DNA, the CDR3 is TGTGCCAGTAGTACCCGACTAGCCAGGTACGAGCAGTACTTC. It specifies CASSTRLARYEQYF.

The genes are TRBV10-3 and TRBJ1-2; TRBD1 matches 11 bases. CDR1 is ENHRY and CDR2 is SYGVKD in the germline V gene. The CDR3 spans 16 residues. V trimming: 0 bases; J trimming: 4 bases; junction bases outside the gene matches: 4. The CDR3 sequence is CAISESTGTGGYGYTF. The CDR3 DNA is TGTGCCATCAGTGAGTCGACGGGGACAGGGGGCTATGGCTACACCTTC.

This chain joins TRBV7-9 and TRBJ2-7; D is uncertain. V lost 1 base, J lost 6 bases, and 10 bases lay in between. The germline V gene has CDR1 SEHNR and CDR2 FQNEAQ (reference sequence). This CDR3 contains 13 residues. CDR3 DNA: TGTGCCAGCAGCTTAGAACAGAAAGGCGAGCAGTACTTC. Translation: CASSLEQKGEQYF.

CDR3 nucleotide sequence: TGTGCCAGCAGTCCCCGACAGGGTAAAACCGGGGAGCTGTTTTTT. It codes for CASSPRQGKTGELFF. The chain recombines TRBV28 with TRBJ2-2; 7 bases match TRBD1. The J segment lost 5 bases and the V segment lost 5 bases, leaving 8 bases of the junction unmatched. The CDR3 is 15 residues long. The germline gives CDR1 MDHEN, CDR2 SYDVKM.

The chain combines TRBV2 with TRBJ2-7, with TRBD2 identical over 12 bases. The CDR3 sequence is 14 residues long. Per the germline V gene, CDR1 is SNHLY and CDR2 is FYNNEI. Trimming removed 4 bases from V and 5 bases from J; junction bases left unmatched: 3. This CDR3 is CASSGLAGVDEQYF. The CDR3 DNA sequence: TGTGCCAGCAGTGGACTAGCGGGAGTGGACGAGCAGTACTTC.

This rearrangement joins TRBV12-3 or TRBV12-4 to TRBJ1-5; unclear D gene. This CDR3 is 13 amino acids long. Trimming stripped 6 bases from V and 7 bases from J, with 13 bases between. The CDR3 here is CASRLGTGQPQHF. DNA of the CDR3: TGTGCCAGCAGACTGGGAACGGGGCAGCCCCAGCATTTT.

The gene calls are TRBV6-5 and TRBJ1-4, with D perhaps matching TRBD1 (6 bases). CDR1 is MNHEY, CDR2 SVGAGI, per germline. Trimming shortened V by 6 bases and J by 4 bases, and 12 bases separated the two germline ends. CDR3 length: 14 amino acids. Here the CDR3 DNA reads TGTGCCAGCAGAACAGGGTTAGATAATGAAAAACTGTTTTTT. Translated, it gives CASRTGLDNEKLFF.

The chain is built from TRBV11-2 and TRBJ2-7; 7 bases line up with TRBD1. In germline, CDR1 is SGHAT, CDR2 FQNNGV. With V trimmed by 5 bases and J by 0 bases, 7 bases remained unmatched. This CDR3 has 15 residues. The CDR3 sequence is CASSQGSGGSYEQYF. CDR3 in DNA: TGTGCCAGCAGCCAGGGGTCAGGGGGCTCCTACGAGCAGTACTTC.

The chain uses TRBV5-8 and TRBJ2-4; D perhaps matches TRBD1 (5 bases). Germline V CDR1 and CDR2: SGHTS, YDEGEE. The V end lost 4 bases, the J end lost 2 bases, and 7 bases lay between the germline ends. CDR3 length: 13 amino acids. CDR3 protein: CASSPGPKNIQYF. The CDR3, as DNA: TGTGCCAGCAGCCCAGGGCCCAAAAACATTCAGTACTTC.

V gene TRBV7-9 combines with J gene TRBJ1-6; D remains ambiguous. Per the germline V gene, CDR1 is SEHNR and CDR2 is FQNEAQ (reference sequence). Trimming stripped 5 bases from V and 7 bases from J, with 12 bases between. The CDR3 is made up of 14 amino acids. Here the CDR3 reads CASSMTQTNSPLHF. CDR3 nucleotide sequence: TGTGCCAGCAGCATGACTCAGACGAATTCACCCCTCCACTTT.

The rearrangement joins TRBV27 to TRBJ2-3; 10 nucleotides match TRBD1. CDR1 is MNHEY and CDR2 is SMNVEV in the germline V gene (reference sequence). Losses at the gene ends were 3 bases for V and 4 bases for J; bases not matched to a gene: 4. CDR3 length equals 15 residues. CDR3 DNA: TGTGCCAGCAGTTTGGCCGGACAGGGGGCAGATACGCAGTATTTT. Its protein product is CASSLAGQGADTQYF.

The CDR3 here is CASSRSGRGTQYF. The CDR3, as DNA: TGTGCCAGCAGTAGGTCGGGCAGGGGAACCCAGTACTTC. The rearrangement joins TRBV12-3 or TRBV12-4 to TRBJ2-5, with TRBD1 as a possible D gene (6 bases). Trimming pared 5 bases from V and 8 bases from J, leaving 15 bases between. CDR3 length: 13 amino acids.

The V call is TRBV20-1, the J call TRBJ1-2; the D gene is possibly TRBD1 (6 bases). Germline lookup yields CDR1 DFQATT and CDR2 SNEGSKA (reference sequence). This CDR3 region has 11 residues. The germline V and J ends were trimmed by 8 bases and 8 bases, with 15 bases remaining between them. In DNA form, the CDR3 reads TGCAGTCCACAGGGTGCAAGGGGCTACACCTTC. It yields the protein CSPQGARGYTF.

The chain uses TRBV2 and TRBJ2-2; a weak D match, TRBD2 (6 bases). The CDR3 is 13 amino acids. With 6 bases removed from V and 4 bases from J, the gap between germline ends came to 9 bases. The V gene's germline CDR1 is SNHLY and CDR2 FYNNEI. CDR3 residues: CASRLTSTGELFF. CDR3 nucleotide sequence: TGTGCCAGCAGGTTGACTAGCACCGGGGAGCTGTTTTTT.

The CDR3, as DNA: TGTGCCAGCAGCCTACACGGGACAGGGCAAGAGACCCAGTACTTC. Translating gives CASSLHGTGQETQYF. V and J are TRBV6-5 and TRBJ2-5, with TRBD1 matching over 9 bases. Germline CDR1 MNHEY, CDR2 SVGAGI. The CDR3 runs 15 residues. Unmatched junction bases numbered 7, after V lost 6 bases and J lost 2 bases.

The chain recombines TRBV30 with TRBJ2-1, with 11 bases aligning to TRBD2. Germline CDR1 GTSNPN, CDR2 SVGIG (reference sequence). CDR3 length: 12 amino acids. Germline trimming cut 5 bases from V and 9 bases from J; bases unmatched to any gene: 3. The DNA of the CDR3 is TGTGCCTGGCTAGCGGGGGGAGGTGAGCAGTTCTTC. Protein product: CAWLAGGGEQFF.

The rearrangement uses TRBV2 and TRBJ2-7; TRBD1 matches at 8 bases. V trimming: 4 bases; J trimming: 3 bases; junction bases outside the gene matches: 11. The CDR3 spans 16 residues. Germline CDR1 and CDR2: SNHLY and FYNNEI. This chain's CDR3 is CASSGVGDRILYEQYF. Here the CDR3 DNA reads TGTGCCAGCAGTGGGGTGGGGGACAGGATACTCTACGAGCAGTACTTC.

The chain has TRBV6-5 and TRBJ2-7, with 11 nucleotides matching TRBD1. The CDR3 length is 15 residues. Germline CDR1 and CDR2: MNHEY and SVGAGI. The V segment lost 0 bases and the J segment 5 bases; nucleotides outside the gene matches: 3. This chain's CDR3 is CASSYSRTGGNEQYF. CDR3 nucleotide sequence: TGTGCCAGCAGTTACTCTCGGACAGGGGGCAACGAGCAGTACTTC.

This rearrangement joins TRBV10-3 to TRBJ1-1, with D unclear. CDR1 is ENHRY, CDR2 SYGVKD, per germline. V lost 2 bases to trimming and J lost 9 bases, with 13 bases between them. CDR3 length: 13 residues. Written as DNA, the CDR3 is TGTGCCATCAGTGAGACACCGGGAGGTCAAGCTTTCTTT. Translating gives CAISETPGGQAFF.